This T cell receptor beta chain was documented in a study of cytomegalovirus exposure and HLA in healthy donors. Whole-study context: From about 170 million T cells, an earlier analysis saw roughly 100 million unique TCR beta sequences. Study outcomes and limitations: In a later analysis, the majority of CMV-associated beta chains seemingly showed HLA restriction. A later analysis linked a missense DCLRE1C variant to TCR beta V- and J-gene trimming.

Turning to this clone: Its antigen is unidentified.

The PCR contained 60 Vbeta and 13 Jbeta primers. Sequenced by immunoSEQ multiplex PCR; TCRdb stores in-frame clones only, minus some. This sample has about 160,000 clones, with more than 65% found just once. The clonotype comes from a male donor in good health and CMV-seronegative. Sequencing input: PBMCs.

CDR3 sequence: CATQRGYNEQFF. In nucleotides, the CDR3 is TGTGCCACCCAACGGGGTTACAATGAGCAGTTCTTC. The chain has TRBV2 and TRBJ2-1; D might be TRBD2 (5 bases). Germline loops: CDR1 SNHLY, CDR2 FYNNEI. V lost 10 bases, J lost 4 bases, and 11 bases lay in between. The CDR3 is 12 residues long. Based on the CDR3 plus reference TRBV2 and TRBJ2-1, the full variable domain is EPEVTQTPSHQVTQMGQEVILRCVPISNHLYFYWYRQILGQKVEFLVSFYNNEISEKSEIFDDQFSVERPDGSNFTLKIRSTKLEDSAMYFCATQRGYNEQFFGPGTRLTVL.